The clone carrying this T cell receptor beta chain was found a few times. What it binds is not known. This entry is derived from a study of T cells after yellow fever vaccination. General study findings and limits: Clonotypes found in both CD4 and CD8 compartments made up a small share. Reappearing after the booster were most of the clones from primary vaccination (almost 97% CD4, 88% CD8).

From the 5' RACE reads, TCRdb called clonotypes with MiXCR, one entry per CDR3 protein. The table lists 300,000 to 350,000 distinct CDR3 sequences, around 10% of them singletons. This TCR derives from a man younger than 35 who received the YFV17D yellow fever vaccine. Here the sequenced sample was CD4+ T cells sorted from PBMCs, taken 45 days after the yellow fever booster vaccination.

The CDR3 DNA reads as TGCAGCGTTGTGGTCGGAAATCAGCCCCAGCATTTT. It specifies CSVVVGNQPQHF. The chain carries TRBV29-1 and TRBJ1-5, with D unresolved. Germline CDR1 is SQVTM and CDR2 is ANQGSEA. Trimming pared 4 bases from V and 4 bases from J, leaving 8 bases between. This CDR3 is built from 12 residues.